This TCR beta chain was obtained from a study of cytomegalovirus exposure and HLA in healthy donors. Overall study findings and caveats: Reported performance of the classifier showed diagnosis of cytomegalovirus status with high specificity and sensitivity.

Sequencing was performed with immunoSEQ multiplex PCR; in TCRdb, only in-frame clones are kept and a portion is missing. This table has 90,000 to 150,000 clones, 85% appearing once. To note about this clone: Its antigen is as yet unknown.

The CDR3 contains 15 residues. The germline V and J ends were trimmed by 0 bases and 3 bases, with 15 bases remaining between them. CDR1 and CDR2 from the germline V gene are SQVTM and ANQGSEA. Sequenced material: PBMCs. The receptor comes from a woman between 25 and 40 years old in good health and CMV-seronegative. J is TRBJ2-7 and V is TRBV29-1; no reliable D call. The CDR3 nucleotides are TGCAGCGTTGAAGACGGTGGAGCCGGCCTCTACGAGCAGTACTTC. It is translated as CSVEDGGAGLYEQYF.